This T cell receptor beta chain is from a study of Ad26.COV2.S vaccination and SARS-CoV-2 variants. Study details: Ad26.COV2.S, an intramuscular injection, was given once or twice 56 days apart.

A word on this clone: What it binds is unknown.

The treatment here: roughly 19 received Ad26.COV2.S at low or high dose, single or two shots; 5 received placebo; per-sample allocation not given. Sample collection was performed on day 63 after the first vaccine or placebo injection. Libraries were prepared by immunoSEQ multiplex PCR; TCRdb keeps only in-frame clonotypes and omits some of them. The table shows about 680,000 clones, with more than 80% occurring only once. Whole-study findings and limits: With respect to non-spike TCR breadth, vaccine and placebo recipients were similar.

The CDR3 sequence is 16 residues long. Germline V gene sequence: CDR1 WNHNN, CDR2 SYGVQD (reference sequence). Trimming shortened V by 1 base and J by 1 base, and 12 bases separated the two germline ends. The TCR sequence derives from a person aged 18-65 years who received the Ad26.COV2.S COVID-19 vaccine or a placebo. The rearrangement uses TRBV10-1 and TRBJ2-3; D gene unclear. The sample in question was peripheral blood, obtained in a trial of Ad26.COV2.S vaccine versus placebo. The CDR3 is CASSEWSPLGTDTQYF. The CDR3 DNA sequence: TGCGCCAGCAGTGAGTGGTCTCCCCTCGGCACAGATACGCAGTATTTT.